The rows below give T cell receptor beta chains drawn from one sample of a study of blood T cell repertoires in COVID-19. The method was immunoSEQ multiplex PCR; TCRdb's version includes in-frame clones alone and lacks a portion of them. The sample lists hundreds of thousands of clones, around nine tenths seen once, with about 0.8% in the top ten. Sequenced input: peripheral blood. The receptors derive from a man in his sixties with COVID-19, enrolled during active disease. Each CDR3 is given with its conserved first and last residue. The D gene is left open where the match is weak. Not every row has a clone size; where given, it reads once, few, many or a size class.

CDR3nt	CDR3aa	d_gene	abundance	j_gene	v_gene
TGTGCCAGCAAAGTGGAACAGGGGACCACCGGGGAGCTGTTTTTT	CASKVEQGTTGELFF	TRBD1	NA	TRBJ2-2	TRBV2
TGCAGTGCTATAGGAGTTGAAGCTTTCTTT	CSAIGVEAFF	NA	NA	TRBJ1-1	TRBV20-1
TGTGCCAGTAGTATGACAGCAAACACAGATACGCAGTATTTT	CASSMTANTDTQYF	NA	once	TRBJ2-3	TRBV19
TGCAGTGCTAGGGAAGACATCTTCCATGCCTTC	CSAREDIFHAF	NA	many	TRBJ1-2	TRBV20-1
TGTGCCAGCAGATTCGGCGGGACTAGCTCCTACGAGCAGTACTTC	CASRFGGTSSYEQYF	TRBD2	NA	TRBJ2-7	TRBV2
TGTGCCAGCAGCCAAGATCGCGGGACAGGGGGTTACAATGAGCAGTTCTTC	CASSQDRGTGGYNEQFF	TRBD1	NA	TRBJ2-1	TRBV14
TGTGCCAGCAGCCGTCCGTCATTTGGGGCCAGGGCTTTCTTT	CASSRPSFGARAFF	NA	NA	TRBJ1-1	TRBV14
TGTGCCAGTAGTATATTAGGGACAGGGCGCACCGGGGAGCTGTTTTTT	CASSILGTGRTGELFF	TRBD1	NA	TRBJ2-2	TRBV19
TGTGCCAGCAGCGTAGCGAGGGCCGGGAACACCATATATTTT	CASSVARAGNTIYF	NA	NA	TRBJ1-3	TRBV9
TGTGCCAGCAGCGAGTCAGGTTCTCGCTCCTATAATTCACCCCTCCACTTT	CASSESGSRSYNSPLHF	NA	NA	TRBJ1-6	TRBV9
TGTGCCAGCAGTTTAACTCCGGACAGAGACTCCTACGAGCAGTACTTC	CASSLTPDRDSYEQYF	NA	NA	TRBJ2-7	TRBV28
TGTGCCAGCAGTTTAGCAGGGGGACAATTCGTCCGGGACGAGCAGTACTTC	CASSLAGGQFVRDEQYF	TRBD1	NA	TRBJ2-7	TRBV28
TGTGCCAGCAGCCCCTCTGACAGGGGCGCTACTGAAGCTTTCTTT	CASSPSDRGATEAFF	TRBD1	NA	TRBJ1-1	TRBV3-1/TRBV3-2
TGTGCCAGCAGTTACGGGTCAGGGGGGATGAACACTGAAGCTTTCTTT	CASSYGSGGMNTEAFF	TRBD1	NA	TRBJ1-1	TRBV6-2/TRBV6-3
TGTGCCAGCTCACCCGGGACAGGGAAGAACACTGAAGCTTTCTTT	CASSPGTGKNTEAFF	TRBD1	NA	TRBJ1-1	TRBV18
TGTGCCAGCAGTTTATGGGCTGGCTACACCTTC	CASSLWAGYTF	NA	NA	TRBJ1-2	TRBV28
TGTGCCAGCACCTTCGACAGGACCTCTGGAAACACCATATATTTT	CASTFDRTSGNTIYF	NA	NA	TRBJ1-3	TRBV6-6
TGTGCCAGCAGACAAACCACAGGGGGCGTGGGGGAGCTGTTTTTT	CASRQTTGGVGELFF	TRBD1	NA	TRBJ2-2	TRBV7-3
TGTGCTAGTGCCCAACAGGGGGCCAGCAATCAGCCCCAGCATTTT	CASAQQGASNQPQHF	TRBD1	NA	TRBJ1-5	TRBV12-5
TGTGCCAGTAGTATTATGGGTTCTTCCGGACAGGGGGTAAGTAGTGAAGCTTTCTTT	CASSIMGSSGQGVSSEAFF	TRBD1	NA	TRBJ1-1	TRBV19
TGTGCCATCAGCGGGACAGGGAACGAGCAGTACTTC	CAISGTGNEQYF	TRBD1	NA	TRBJ2-7	TRBV10-3
TGTGCCAGTAGAGGTAAAGGAGAGACCACTGAAGCTTTCTTT	CASRGKGETTEAFF	NA	NA	TRBJ1-1	TRBV19